The clone carrying this T cell receptor beta chain was observed a single time. No antigen is known for it. This specimen comes from a study of radiotherapy plus CTLA-4 blockade in lung cancer. The study's findings and limits: TCR clones originating in tumors grew in number in blood after radiotherapy plus ipilimumab. Reported findings show early blood T cell clone dynamics, with interferon-beta, best predicted response.

Sequencing used immunoSEQ multiplex PCR; TCRdb keeps in-frame clones, though not all of them. This sample has roughly 66,000 clones, with approximately 83% found just once. Germline V lookup: CDR1 SGDLS, CDR2 YYNGEE. Losses at the gene ends were 1 base for V and 0 bases for J; bases not matched to a gene: 4. This CDR3 contains 16 residues. Chemo-refractory metastatic non-small-cell lung cancer patients underwent focal radiation alongside CTLA-4 blockade with ipilimumab. The chain joins TRBV9 to TRBJ2-1, with TRBD2 matching over 7 bases. This sequence was found in a human donor with non-small cell lung cancer who had a partial response to radiotherapy plus ipilimumab. Sequenced material: peripheral blood, taken from a patient treated with radiotherapy plus ipilimumab. CDR3 in DNA: TGTGCCAGCAGCGTATCTAGCGGCCTCTCCTACAATGAGCAGTTCTTC. Protein product: CASSVSSGLSYNEQFF.